The 11 T cell receptor beta chains given below trace back to one sample, sequenced in a study of cytomegalovirus exposure and HLA in healthy donors. Primers: 60 Vbeta forward and 13 Jbeta reverse. The repertoire was sequenced with immunoSEQ multiplex PCR; TCRdb's copy has only in-frame clones and lacks some. The repertoire holds approximately 110,000 clones, around 74% seen once, with 1% to 1.5% in the top ten. Sequencing was done on a sample of PBMCs. These TCRs come from a man aged 40-49 years in good health and CMV-seronegative.

The chain recombines TRBV7-2 with TRBJ2-1; possibly TRBD2 for D (5 bases). CDR3 length equals 15 residues. Looked up from germline, CDR1 is SGHTA and CDR2 is FQGNSA. Trimming stripped 6 bases from V and 2 bases from J, with 14 bases between. The CDR3 DNA is TGTGCCAGCAGGTCCGGGATTATAGCCTACAATGAGCAGTTCTTC. It yields the protein CASRSGIIAYNEQFF.

This chain connects TRBV6-1 to TRBJ2-1; 7 positions agree with TRBD1. There are 15 residues in the CDR3. CDR1 is MNHNS, CDR2 SASEGT, per germline. The V and J ends lost 3 bases and 3 bases, in that order; junction bases with no gene match: 5. DNA for the CDR3: TGTGCCAGCAGTGATAGGGACAGCTTCTACAATGAGCAGTTCTTC. Encoded protein: CASSDRDSFYNEQFF.

V gene TRBV25-1 combines with J gene TRBJ2-5; 7 bases match TRBD2. The end of the DNA fits TRBJ2-7 better, so the J call may be wrong. Germline V CDR1 and CDR2: MGHDK, SYGVNS. This CDR3 spans 16 amino acids. CDR3 coding DNA: TGTGCCAGCAGTGACCCGGACAAGGGACTATCCTACGAGCAGTACTTC. As protein: CASSDPDKGLSYEQYF.

This clone has only a few counts. The rearrangement joins TRBV27 to TRBJ2-5; 8 bases fit TRBD1. This CDR3 spans 15 amino acids. Germline V gene lookup returns CDR1 MNHEY and CDR2 SMNVEV (reference sequence). Losses at the gene ends were 4 bases for V and 5 bases for J; bases not matched to a gene: 9. The CDR3 loop reads CASSSIGTGRETQYF. CDR3 in DNA: TGTGCCAGCAGTTCGATCGGGACAGGTCGTGAGACCCAGTACTTC.

The chain carries TRBV4-1 and TRBJ2-1; no clear D. CDR3 length: 16 amino acids. V was clipped by 2 bases and J by 9 bases, with 20 bases between them. In germline, CDR1 is MGHRA, CDR2 YSYEKL. The CDR3 sequence is CASSQLAAIGFREQFF. The CDR3 nucleotides are TGCGCCAGCAGCCAATTGGCGGCCATTGGGTTTCGTGAGCAGTTCTTC.

J is TRBJ2-2 and V is TRBV5-1; 10 bases agree with TRBD2. Germline CDR1 SGHRS, CDR2 YFSETQ. V lost 4 bases and J lost 4; bases outside the gene matches: 10. This CDR3 region has 17 residues. The DNA of the CDR3 is TGCGCCAGCAGCCAGGCAGGAGCGGGAGGGGTCACCGGGGAGCTGTTTTTT. Protein product: CASSQAGAGGVTGELFF.

V gene TRBV7-2 combines with J gene TRBJ2-6, with TRBD1 matching over 10 bases. CDR1 SGHTA and CDR2 FQGNSA come from the germline V gene. J was trimmed by 0 bases and V by 0 bases; bases with no gene match: 8. This CDR3 is built from 20 residues. As DNA, the CDR3 is TGTGCCAGCAGCTTAGCTCCGCGCGGGACAGGGGCCTCTGGGGCCAACGTCCTGACTTTC. It specifies CASSLAPRGTGASGANVLTF.

This clone was seen a handful of times. The V call is TRBV27, the J call TRBJ2-3; TRBD2 matches at 13 bases. The CDR3 loop spans 16 amino acids. The J segment lost 4 bases and the V segment lost 6 bases, leaving 7 bases of the junction unmatched. The germline V gene has CDR1 MNHEY and CDR2 SMNVEV (reference sequence). CDR3 in amino acids: CASSPKLAGGPDTQYF. CDR3 nucleotide sequence: TGTGCCAGCAGCCCTAAACTAGCGGGGGGGCCAGATACGCAGTATTTT.

This clone was picked up a small number of times. Other DNA sequences in this sample translate to the same CDR3. The rearrangement uses TRBV2 and TRBJ1-1, with a weak D call TRBD1 (5 bases). The ends were cut back, 2 bases at V and 2 bases at J, with 6 bases in the middle. This CDR3 contains 13 residues. Germline V lookup: CDR1 SNHLY, CDR2 FYNNEI. For the CDR3, the DNA is TGTGCCAGCAGTGAACAGGGCAACACTGAAGCTTTCTTT. This sequence encodes CASSEQGNTEAFF.

V gene TRBV7-8 combines with J gene TRBJ1-6; tentatively, D is TRBD1 (5 bases). Trimming cost V 0 bases and J 0 bases, with 9 bases left between them. CDR3 length: 17 residues. From germline, CDR1 is SGHVS and CDR2 FQNEAQ. CDR3 DNA: TGTGCCAGCAGCTTAGCGGGGGGAAGCTCCTATAATTCACCCCTCCACTTT. Encoded protein: CASSLAGGSSYNSPLHF.

The rearrangement uses TRBV12-5 and TRBJ2-1; weak D call: TRBD2 (6 bases). The CDR3 is 11 amino acids. CDR1 and CDR2 from the germline V gene are LGHNT and FRNRAP. The V gene lost 2 bases and the J gene lost 13 bases, with 9 bases spanning the gap. The CDR3 DNA reads TGTGCTAGTGGTTTGATGACTAGTCAGTTCTTC. Protein sequence: CASGLMTSQFF.